The next 9 T cell receptor beta chains were all read from a single sample in a study of blood T cell repertoires in COVID-19. The protocol was immunoSEQ multiplex PCR, while the TCRdb copy is restricted to in-frame clones and leaves out a portion. The sample consists of hundreds of thousands of clones, nearly 85% of them appearing once. Sequenced sample: peripheral blood. The source is a human donor in a cohort sampled during active COVID-19.

The rearrangement joins TRBV6-5 to TRBJ2-1; D is undetermined. The CDR3 totals 15 residues. Germline assignment: CDR1 MNHEY and CDR2 SVGAGI. V was shortened by 6 bases and J by 2 bases, with 14 bases between the two germline ends. The CDR3 reads CASRLDRSPYNEQFF. The CDR3 DNA is TGTGCCAGCAGGCTAGACCGATCACCCTACAATGAGCAGTTCTTC.

V and J are TRBV10-3 and TRBJ2-3, with a weak D call TRBD2 (5 bases). The CDR3 spans 14 residues. Germline values: CDR1 ENHRY, CDR2 SYGVKD. The V and J ends lost 4 bases and 1 base respectively, with 9 bases between them. Here the CDR3 reads CAISAGRGTDTQYF. The DNA of the CDR3 is TGTGCCATCAGTGCGGGGAGAGGCACAGATACGCAGTATTTT.

The chain has TRBV29-1 and TRBJ1-2, with 8 bases fitting TRBD1. The CDR3 is 12 amino acids. V was clipped by 5 bases and J by 5 bases; unmatched bases: 4. The germline V gene has CDR1 SQVTM and CDR2 ANQGSEA. DNA of the CDR3: TGCAGCGTTAAGGACAGGGTTTATGGCTACACCTTC. Encoded protein: CSVKDRVYGYTF. Combining the CDR3 with reference TRBV29-1 and TRBJ1-2 gives the whole variable domain SAVISQKPSRDICQRGTSLTIQCQVDSQVTMMFWYRQQPGQSLTLIATANQGSEATYESGFVIDKFPISRPNLTFSTLTVSNMSPEDSSIYLCSVKDRVYGYTFGSGTRLTVV.

A remark on this clone: The germline gene is not matched at one end of the junction; a read error may be the cause. The CDR3 bases are TGTGCTAGCAGCAACCCCCGGGGGGGCGTCAACACCGGGGAGCTGTTTTTT. Translated: CASSNPRGGVNTGELFF. The genes are TRBV7-7 and TRBJ2-2, with 8 bases lining up with TRBD2. This CDR3 has 17 residues. Germline V gene sequence: CDR1 SSHAT, CDR2 FNYEAQ (reference sequence).

This chain joins TRBV5-1 and TRBJ2-5; TRBD2 is a possible D gene (5 bases). Germline V lookup: CDR1 SGHRS, CDR2 YFSETQ. The CDR3 length is 13 residues. Trimming shortened V by 2 bases and J by 2 bases, and 7 bases separated the two germline ends. CDR3 coding DNA: TGCGCCAGCAGCTTCACGGGGCAAGAGACCCAGTACTTC. It yields the protein CASSFTGQETQYF.

The V gene is TRBV5-4, the J gene TRBJ2-7, with 7 nucleotides matching TRBD2. This CDR3 comprises 15 residues. The germline CDR1 and CDR2 sequences are SGHNT and YYREEE (reference sequence). Trimming at V came to 0 bases and at J to 7 bases, leaving 10 bases not matched to a gene. The CDR3 sequence: CASSLVAGEGREQYF. CDR3 sequence (DNA): TGTGCCAGCAGCTTGGTCGCGGGGGAAGGGCGTGAGCAGTACTTC.

The chain recombines TRBV6-5 with TRBJ2-5; 8 bases match TRBD2. CDR3 size: 15 residues. Germline values: CDR1 MNHEY, CDR2 SVGAGI. Trimming removed 3 bases from V and 5 bases from J; junction bases left unmatched: 8. The CDR3 region is CASSYEAGGGETQYF. CDR3 bases: TGTGCCAGCAGTTATGAGGCGGGAGGAGGTGAGACCCAGTACTTC.

This chain connects TRBV5-1 to TRBJ2-1; TRBD1 aligns across 7 bases. Germline V gives CDR1 SGHRS, CDR2 YFSETQ. V was clipped by 4 bases and J by 3 bases; unmatched bases: 10. The CDR3 is 16 residues long. CDR3 sequence (DNA): TGCGCCAGCAGCCCCCTACCGGGACAGATCTACAATGAGCAGTTCTTC. Translating it yields CASSPLPGQIYNEQFF. The whole variable domain, filled in from reference TRBV5-1 and TRBJ2-1, reads KAGVTQTPRYLIKTRGQQVTLSCSPISGHRSVSWYQQTPGQGLQFLFEYFSETQRNKGNFPGRFSGRQFSNSRSEMNVSTLELGDSALYLCASSPLPGQIYNEQFFGPGTRLTVL.

V and J are TRBV7-2 and TRBJ1-5; D gene uncertain. The CDR3 spans 15 residues. The V end lost 4 bases, the J end lost 0 bases, and 10 bases lay between the germline ends. The germline CDR1 and CDR2 sequences are SGHTA and FQGNSA. The chain's CDR3 is CASSSLQNSNQPQHF. DNA for the CDR3: TGTGCCAGCAGCTCCCTACAGAATAGCAATCAGCCCCAGCATTTT.